The 18 T cell receptor beta chains listed next were all sequenced from one sample in a study of CD8 T cells in ankylosing spondylitis. A single record per CDR3 protein comes from TCRdb applying MiXCR to the 5' RACE reads. The sample holds 150,000 to 200,000 distinct CDR3 sequences; roughly 13% are singletons and the top ten take 11%. The sample was blood, either unsorted or a sorted T cell fraction (not recorded which). These receptors were taken from a female donor with ankylosing spondylitis or in good health (not recorded which).

The chain links TRBV18 to TRBJ2-7, with TRBD2 matching 10 bases. The germline CDR1 and CDR2 sequences are KGHSH and LQKENI. There are 15 residues in the CDR3. The V and J ends lost 1 base and 3 bases, in that order; junction bases with no gene match: 3. DNA of the CDR3: TGTGCCAGCTCACCACTTGCTAGCGGGGGCTACGAGCAGTACTTC. This encodes CASSPLASGGYEQYF.

Ten or more counts support this clonotype. The rearrangement links TRBV27 to TRBJ1-1; no clear D gene. The V end was cut by 1 base, the J end by 3 bases, with 9 bases between. The germline V gene has CDR1 MNHEY and CDR2 SMNVEV (reference sequence). This CDR3 has 14 amino acids. The CDR3 sequence: CASSLLRTDTEAFF. The CDR3, as DNA: TGTGCCAGCAGTTTATTACGAACAGACACTGAAGCTTTCTTT.

This clonotype was observed many times. This chain connects TRBV29-1 to TRBJ1-2, with 8 bases matching TRBD1. The CDR3 covers 12 residues. V was clipped by 7 bases and J by 4 bases; unmatched bases: 5. The germline gives CDR1 SQVTM, CDR2 ANQGSEA. The CDR3 region has the DNA TGCAGCGCTGCAGGACAGGGCTATGGCTACACCTTC. It yields the protein CSAAGQGYGYTF.

The rearrangement joins TRBV9 to TRBJ2-7; D is possibly TRBD2 (5 bases). There are 15 residues in the CDR3. V lost 0 bases to trimming and J lost 2 bases, with 12 bases between them. The germline CDR1 and CDR2 sequences are SGDLS and YYNGEE. CDR3 sequence (DNA): TGTGCCAGCAGCGTAGGAGTGAGCGGAGCCTACGAGCAGTACTTC. It specifies CASSVGVSGAYEQYF.

This clonotype was found many times. The V call is TRBV7-9, the J call TRBJ2-5, with D maybe TRBD2 (6 bases). This CDR3 spans 14 amino acids. Germline CDR1 reads SEHNR; CDR2 reads FQNEAQ (reference sequence). V gave up 2 bases and J gave up 3 bases, with 10 bases separating them. Here the CDR3 reads CASSLFGGKETQYF. CDR3 in DNA: TGTGCCAGCAGCTTATTTGGCGGGAAAGAGACCCAGTACTTC.

Regarding this clonotype: A read error is possible here, since a much larger clone lies one base away. The J gene is TRBJ2-1, the V gene TRBV7-9, with D tentatively TRBD1 (5 bases). Per the germline V gene, CDR1 is SEHNR and CDR2 is FQNEAQ (reference sequence). The CDR3 length is 13 residues. CDR3 bases: TGTGTCAGCAGCTTAGTAGGGGTTAATGAGCAGTTCTTC. This encodes CVSSLVGVNEQFF.

This clonotype turned up a few times. The rearrangement uses TRBV6-2 or TRBV6-3 and TRBJ2-1; 10 bases are shared with TRBD2. The CDR3 has 16 amino acids. After removal of 2 bases from V and 8 bases from J, the junction contained 9 bases not matched to a gene. The germline V gene has CDR1 MNHEY and CDR2 SVGEGT. The CDR3 sequence is CASSYGASGSSYEQFF. DNA of the CDR3: TGTGCCAGCAGTTACGGGGCTAGCGGGAGTTCTTATGAGCAGTTCTTC.

The sample holds a few counts of this clonotype. This rearrangement joins TRBV19 to TRBJ2-2; D is uncertain. The V and J ends lost 4 bases and 6 bases respectively, with 12 bases between them. The CDR3 runs 14 residues. Germline V gene sequence: CDR1 LNHDA, CDR2 SQIVND (reference sequence). The CDR3 nucleotides are TGTGCCAGTAGTAACATGGTTATCTCCGGGGAGCTGTTTTTT. This codes for CASSNMVISGELFF.

For this clonotype: A single base separates this from a much larger clone, so it may be a read error. The CDR3 nucleotides are TGCAGTGCTAGAGCCGGCGGATACGAGCAGTACTTC. Amino acids: CSARAGGYEQYF. The J gene is TRBJ2-7, the V gene TRBV20-1; D unresolved. Germline V CDR1 and CDR2: DFQATT, SNEGSKA (reference sequence). Trimming left V 1 base short and J 4 bases short, with 8 bases between. The CDR3 sequence is 12 residues long.

The gene calls are TRBV6-2 or TRBV6-3 and TRBJ2-1; tentative D call: TRBD1 (6 bases). The germline gives CDR1 MNHEY, CDR2 SVGEGT. The CDR3 has 15 amino acids. Trimming took off 5 bases at V and 0 bases at J, with 11 bases between the two ends. The CDR3 DNA follows: TGTGCCAGCAGTCGCGACAGGAGCTCCTACAATGAGCAGTTCTTC. This codes for CASSRDRSSYNEQFF.

V and J are TRBV7-2 and TRBJ2-3, with TRBD2 matching over 9 bases. V gave up 5 bases and J gave up 2 bases; unmatched junction bases: 5. The CDR3 runs to 15 residues. Germline V gene sequence: CDR1 SGHTA, CDR2 FQGNSA. The CDR3 is CASSPIAGDTDTQYF. The CDR3 DNA sequence: TGTGCCAGCAGCCCCATAGCGGGAGACACAGATACGCAGTATTTT.

This clonotype showed up just once. This sequence may be a read error, since a much larger clone differs from it by one base. The chain recombines TRBV12-3 or TRBV12-4 with TRBJ2-5; TRBD1 might be the D (6 bases). The CDR3 is 12 residues long. The chain's CDR3 is CASNLRGESQYF. CDR3 nucleotides: TGTGCCAGTAACCTCAGGGGAGAGTCCCAGTACTTC.

The chain carries TRBV5-1 and TRBJ2-7; D is unclear. Germline-derived CDR1 and CDR2 are SGHRS and YFSETQ. V lost 0 bases and J 6 bases, leaving 7 bases between the germline ends. This CDR3 is built from 12 residues. The CDR3 protein is CASSLDVSEQYF. The CDR3 nucleotides read TGCGCCAGCAGCTTGGACGTTAGCGAGCAGTACTTC. Supplemented by reference TRBV5-1 and TRBJ2-7, the full variable domain reads KAGVTQTPRYLIKTRGQQVTLSCSPISGHRSVSWYQQTPGQGLQFLFEYFSETQRNKGNFPGRFSGRQFSNSRSEMNVSTLELGDSALYLCASSLDVSEQYFGPGTRLTVT.

This clonotype was recorded at least ten times. Here the CDR3 reads CARRESGRLNEQYF. The CDR3 DNA sequence: TGTGCCAGAAGAGAAAGCGGGAGGCTGAACGAGCAGTACTTC. This chain uses TRBV12-3 or TRBV12-4 with TRBJ2-7; 9 bases are a match to TRBD2. V gave up 9 bases and J gave up 5 bases; unmatched junction bases: 11. The CDR3 length is 14 residues.

This clonotype has ten or more counts. The rearrangement uses TRBV7-2 and TRBJ2-7; a possible D gene is TRBD2 (5 bases). The V end lost 5 bases, the J end lost 5 bases, and 19 bases lay between the germline ends. The CDR3 totals 15 residues. Germline CDR1 is SGHTA and CDR2 is FQGNSA. CDR3 in amino acids: CASSLDMPGSDEQYF. The DNA of the CDR3 is TGTGCCAGCAGCCTGGATATGCCGGGATCGGACGAGCAGTACTTC.

The chain links TRBV9 to TRBJ2-3, with D possibly TRBD1 on 6 matching bases. Trimming left V 5 bases short and J 6 bases short, with 10 bases between. Germline values: CDR1 SGDLS, CDR2 YYNGEE. The CDR3 is 12 residues long. The CDR3 loop reads CASRATGDTQYF. The CDR3 DNA reads as TGTGCCAGCAGAGCAACAGGGGATACGCAGTATTTT.

This clonotype has a count of ten or more. V and J are TRBV7-2 and TRBJ2-7, with TRBD1 identical over 8 bases. The CDR3 sequence is 14 residues long. J lost 4 bases, V lost 5 bases, and 7 bases had no gene match. Germline loops: CDR1 SGHTA, CDR2 FQGNSA. The CDR3 DNA reads TGTGCCAGCAGCCTCTTCGGACAGGGTTACGAGCAGTACTTC. This gives the protein CASSLFGQGYEQYF.

Many counts were recorded for this clonotype. V gene TRBV12-3 or TRBV12-4 combines with J gene TRBJ2-7; 8 bases line up with TRBD2. The CDR3 has 14 residues. The V segment lost 3 bases and the J segment 6 bases; nucleotides outside the gene matches: 7. The CDR3 is CASSFGSGIPEQYF. CDR3 DNA sequence: TGTGCCAGCAGTTTTGGTAGCGGGATCCCCGAGCAGTACTTC.